These T cell receptor beta chains were read from a single sample in a study of T cell repertoires and HLA-DP antigens. These TCRs are of unknown antigen specificity. TCRdb's table, derived via immunoSEQ multiplex PCR, lists solely in-frame clones and lacks some. Of about 89,000 clones listed, roughly 86% were seen once; the top ten hold approximately 1.5%. The sample was CD4+ T cells from PBMCs. The receptors originated from a man in his fifties in good health and CMV-seronegative. The CDR3 runs from the conserved cysteine through the conserved F or W. D genes are given only for firm matches. A row's size may be missing; if present it is once, few, many or a size class.

j_call | v_call | d_call | clone_size | cdr3_nt | cdr3_aa
TRBJ2-7 | TRBV18 | TRBD2 | . | TGTGCCAGCTCACCGAGCGGGAGTAGCGAGCAGTACTTC | CASSPSGSSEQYF
TRBJ2-1 | TRBV9 | TRBD2 | . | TGTGCCAGCAGCCCACGGACTAGCGGGAGTTACTACAATGAGCAGTTCTTC | CASSPRTSGSYYNEQFF
TRBJ2-7 | TRBV6-1 | . | . | TGTGCCAGCAGCGCGGGACCTGAGCAGTACTTC | CASSAGPEQYF
TRBJ1-1 | TRBV30 | . | . | TGTGCCTGGAGTGTCTGGGGAGATGAAGCTTTCTTT | CAWSVWGDEAFF
TRBJ2-3 | TRBV6-1 | TRBD2 | . | TGTGCCAGCAGGCCGGCGGGGGGGCGGGCAGATACGCAGTATTTT | CASRPAGGRADTQYF
TRBJ2-7 | TRBV14 | . | . | TGTGCCAGCAGCCAGACAGGGAGGGACGAGCAGTACTTC | CASSQTGRDEQYF
TRBJ2-2 | TRBV9 | . | . | TGTGCCAGCAGGCCCCCCGGGCTCGAAATTACCGGGGAGCTGTTTTTT | CASRPPGLEITGELFF
TRBJ2-1 | TRBV7-7 | TRBD1 | once | TGTGCTAGCAGCTCGTCGGACAGGCTTTCGGATGAGCAGTTCTTC | CASSSSDRLSDEQFF
TRBJ2-3 | TRBV19 | . | . | TGTGCCAGTAGCCCGACAGGGACTAGCACAGATACGCAGTATTTT | CASSPTGTSTDTQYF
TRBJ1-4 | TRBV19 | TRBD1 | few | TGTGCCAGTAGGGAGACAGGGGGCGGTGAAAAACTGTTTTTT | CASRETGGGEKLFF
TRBJ2-6 | TRBV14 | . | . | TGTGCCAGCAGCCCTACGGGACGGGCCTCTGGGGCCAACGTCCTGACTTTC | CASSPTGRASGANVLTF
TRBJ2-7 | TRBV19 | TRBD2 | . | TGTGCCAGTAGTATCCTAGGGACTAGCGGATACCACGAGCAGTACTTC | CASSILGTSGYHEQYF
TRBJ2-5 | TRBV7-2 | . | . | TGTGCCAGCAGCCTCATGGCCTACGAGACCCAGTACTTC | CASSLMAYETQYF
TRBJ2-7 | TRBV30 | . | . | TGTGCCTGGAATACGGGTCCAAACGAGCAGTACTTC | CAWNTGPNEQYF
TRBJ2-7 | TRBV19 | . | . | TGTGCCAGTGGGGTCAACGAGCAGTACTTC | CASGVNEQYF
TRBJ2-1 | TRBV6-1 | TRBD2 | . | TGTGCCAGCAGTTCAGCCCCACTAGCGCATGAGCAGTTCTTC | CASSSAPLAHEQFF
TRBJ1-4 | TRBV18 | . | . | TGTGCCAGCTCACCACGGCAAGGGTCCACTAATGAAAAACTGTTTTTT | CASSPRQGSTNEKLFF
TRBJ1-4 | TRBV2 | . | few | TGTGCCAGCAGCCCCGGGACATACGGCGAAAAACTGTTTTTT | CASSPGTYGEKLFF
TRBJ1-1 | TRBV7-9 | TRBD1 | . | TGTGCCAGCAGCTTCGGCCAGGGGGCGACTGAAGCTTTCTTT | CASSFGQGATEAFF
TRBJ1-6 | TRBV10-3 | . | . | TGTGCCATCAGTGAAACACAGAATAATTCACCCCTCCACTTT | CAISETQNNSPLHF
TRBJ1-2 | TRBV4-1 | . | . | TGCGCCAGCAGCCAAGAGGGGACTAACTATGGCTACACCTTC | CASSQEGTNYGYTF
TRBJ2-5 | TRBV7-2 | TRBD2 | . | TGTGCCAGCAGCTTAGGGACTAGCTTGCGCCAAGAGACCCAGTACTTC | CASSLGTSLRQETQYF
TRBJ2-1 | TRBV7-2 | TRBD2 | . | TGTGCCAGCAGCTTCCGGACTAGCGGGAGGAGCTCCTACAATGAGCAGTTCTTC | CASSFRTSGRSSYNEQFF
TRBJ2-2 | TRBV11-2 | . | . | TGTGCCAGCAGCTTAGTGGCGGGGGCCTCGAACACCGGGGAGCTGTTTTTT | CASSLVAGASNTGELFF
TRBJ1-5 | TRBV2 | . | . | TGTGCCAGCCGGACTATTAGCAATCAGCCCCAGCATTTT | CASRTISNQPQHF
TRBJ1-2 | TRBV5-1 | . | . | TGCGCCAGCAGCCCGGACATGTCCTATGGCTACACCTTC | CASSPDMSYGYTF
TRBJ1-1 | TRBV6-5 | . | . | TGTGCCAGCAGTTACAGGGCTATTGATGAAGCTTTCTTT | CASSYRAIDEAFF
TRBJ1-4 | TRBV9 | . | . | TGTGCCAGCAGCGTTGGGGCGGCTAATGAAAAACTGTTTTTT | CASSVGAANEKLFF
TRBJ2-1 | TRBV2 | . | . | TGTGCCAGCAGTGAAGCGCTTGGGGGGTTCTTCTACAATGAGCAGTTCTTC | CASSEALGGFFYNEQFF
TRBJ2-7 | TRBV28 | TRBD2 | . | TGTGCCAGCAATCCTAGCGGGTCTTCCTACGAGCAGTACTTC | CASNPSGSSYEQYF
TRBJ1-5 | TRBV18 | TRBD1 | . | TGTGCCAGCTCACCACCCCCGGGGACAGGCAATCAGCCCCAGCATTTT | CASSPPPGTGNQPQHF
TRBJ1-1 | TRBV7-9 | TRBD1 | few | TGTGCCAGCAGGACAGGGGGCGGGGTGAACACTGAAGCTTTCTTT | CASRTGGGVNTEAFF
TRBJ2-7 | TRBV7-2 | . | once | TGTGCCAGCAGGCCCTATACGGGAGCCTACGAGCAGTACTTC | CASRPYTGAYEQYF
TRBJ1-2 | TRBV6-6 | . | . | TGTGCCAGCAGTTACGTGGGGCCAGCTAACTATGGCTACACCTTC | CASSYVGPANYGYTF
TRBJ2-3 | TRBV6-5 | . | . | TGTGCCAGCAGTTCGGGGGCCTCAGATACGCAGTATTTT | CASSSGASDTQYF
TRBJ2-7 | TRBV25-1 | . | few | TGTGCCAGCAGTGAACAGGGATACGAGCAGTACTTC | CASSEQGYEQYF
TRBJ1-4 | TRBV5-1 | TRBD1 | . | TGCGCCAGCAGCCCCAATCCCGGGACAGGGTCTGAAAAACTGTTTTTT | CASSPNPGTGSEKLFF
TRBJ2-7 | TRBV2 | TRBD2 | . | TGTGCCAGCAGTGGGGGGGGTTACGAGCAGTACTTC | CASSGGGYEQYF
TRBJ1-2 | TRBV2 | . | . | TGTGCCAGCAGTGAAGAAGTGAACTATGGCTACACCTTC | CASSEEVNYGYTF
TRBJ1-3 | TRBV28 | . | . | TGTGCCAGCAGAGCCCAAGGGGGAATGTCTGGAAACACCATATATTTT | CASRAQGGMSGNTIYF
TRBJ2-7 | TRBV28 | . | once | TGTGCCAGCAGTTCCCTTAGGGGGAGGTACGAGCAGTACTTC | CASSSLRGRYEQYF
TRBJ1-1 | TRBV7-3 | . | many | TGTGCCAGCAGCTTAGAAATCAGAAACACTGAAGCTTTCTTT | CASSLEIRNTEAFF
TRBJ2-7 | TRBV11-1 | . | . | TGTGCCAGCAGCACGGGTAGCGGCACCTACGAGCAGTACTTC | CASSTGSGTYEQYF
TRBJ1-4 | TRBV28 | . | . | TGTGCCAGCAGTTCAGCTTCAGATTTGGAAAAACTGTTTTTT | CASSSASDLEKLFF
TRBJ1-2 | TRBV11-2 | . | . | TGTGCCAGCAGCTTCGGCAGGGGTGTCGGTGTGGATGGCTACACCTTC | CASSFGRGVGVDGYTF
TRBJ1-5 | TRBV6-6 | . | . | TGTGCCAGCAGTTCCCCGGACGGAAATAGCAATCAGCCCCAGCATTTT | CASSSPDGNSNQPQHF
TRBJ2-2 | TRBV9 | . | . | TGTGCCAGCAGCGCGGGGTGGGGACAGAACACCGGGGAGCTGTTTTTT | CASSAGWGQNTGELFF
TRBJ1-5 | TRBV15 | . | . | TGTGCCACCAGCAGAGATAGCCAGCCCCAGCATTTT | CATSRDSQPQHF
TRBJ1-4 | TRBV5-1 | TRBD1 | . | TGCGCCAGCAGCCCAACACAGGGGGCGGTTGAAAAACTGTTTTTT | CASSPTQGAVEKLFF
TRBJ2-7 | TRBV4-3 | TRBD1 | . | TGCGCCAGCAGCCTCTCGGGGGGACAGGGCTACGAGCAGTACTTC | CASSLSGGQGYEQYF
TRBJ2-7 | TRBV5-8 | . | . | TGTGCCAGCAGCGTGGGAGGACAGTCCTCCTACGAGCAGTACTTC | CASSVGGQSSYEQYF
TRBJ1-2 | TRBV2 | . | . | TGTGCCGCCGGGCTTAACTATGGCTACACCTTC | CAAGLNYGYTF
TRBJ1-5 | TRBV18 | . | . | TGTGCCAGCTCACGAGATAGCAATCAGCCCCAGCATTTT | CASSRDSNQPQHF
TRBJ1-4 | TRBV9 | . | . | TGTGCCAGCAGCGTAGCGGCAGGGTCGGGACTGTTTTTT | CASSVAAGSGLFF
TRBJ1-1 | TRBV19 | . | . | TGTGCCAGTAGTATCGACAGCATGAACACTGAAGCTTTCTTT | CASSIDSMNTEAFF
TRBJ1-1 | TRBV10-2 | . | . | TGCGCCAGCAGTGAGGCCCCGCAGGCGGGGGTTGAAGCTTTCTTT | CASSEAPQAGVEAFF